The source of this T cell receptor beta chain is a study of cytomegalovirus exposure and HLA in healthy donors. Study-wide background: In an earlier analysis, 117 million unique TCR beta sequences were found from approximately 170 million T cells.

Primers included in the PCR were 60 Vbeta and 13 Jbeta primers. Repertoires were generated with immunoSEQ multiplex PCR, while TCRdb's copy carries only in-frame clones and drops some. This sample has some 200,000 clones; about four fifths occur once, and the top ten carry roughly 1.5%. This clone appeared a single time. Its antigen is unknown. The CDR3 is 12 amino acids. Germline loops: CDR1 SGHKS, CDR2 YYEKEE (reference sequence). Trimming took 4 bases from V and 7 from J, leaving 12 bases between them. Overall study results and limits: The study labeled fewer than 200 TCR beta chains cytomegalovirus-associated. Sequences of the TCR beta chain were said to predict the HLA-A and HLA-B alleles of most subjects accurately.

This TCR was recovered from a man aged 50 to 59 in good health and CMV-seronegative. The rearrangement uses TRBV5-5 and TRBJ2-7; a weak D match, TRBD1 (6 bases). Sequencing was carried out using PBMCs. The CDR3 sequence: CASSRPGEEQYF. As DNA, the CDR3 is TGTGCCAGCAGCCGCCCAGGGGAGGAGCAGTACTTC.